These 6 T cell receptor beta chains were all obtained from the same sample, sequenced in a study of cytomegalovirus exposure and HLA in healthy donors. The PCR used 60 Vbeta and 13 Jbeta primers. Assay used: immunoSEQ multiplex PCR; TCRdb lists only in-frame clones, some missing. The sample lists around 130,000 clones; about 80% were seen once. Sequenced: PBMCs. Receptors originate from a man aged 18-30 years in good health and CMV-seronegative.

The J gene is TRBJ2-7, the V gene TRBV15; 8 bases are shared with TRBD1. Germline CDR1 and CDR2: LNHNV and YYDKDF (reference sequence). J gave up 2 bases and V 0 bases, and 3 bases lay outside the gene matches. The CDR3 spans 15 residues. CDR3 sequence reads: CATSRDRGLTYEQYF. CDR3 DNA sequence: TGTGCCACCAGCAGAGACAGGGGGCTAACCTACGAGCAGTACTTC. The full variable domain, rest sourced from reference TRBV15 and TRBJ2-7, is DAMVIQNPRYQVTQFGKPVTLSCSQTLNHNVMYWYQQKSSQAPKLLFHYYDKDFNNEADTPDNFQSRRPNTSFCFLDIRSPGLGDTAMYLCATSRDRGLTYEQYFGPGTRLTVT.

V and J are TRBV29-1 and TRBJ1-2, with a possible D match to TRBD1 (6 bases). CDR1 and CDR2 from the germline V gene are SQVTM and ANQGSEA. V dropped 7 bases and J dropped 3 bases, with 12 bases sitting between them. The CDR3 covers 12 residues. The chain's CDR3 is CSARTAYYGYTF. CDR3 nucleotide sequence: TGCAGCGCCAGGACAGCCTACTATGGCTACACCTTC.

The genes are TRBV23-1 and TRBJ1-5; TRBD1 might be the D (6 bases). TRBV23-1 is an ORF for which the function is uncertain. V was trimmed by 3 bases and J by 3 bases, leaving 27 bases between them. This CDR3 contains 20 residues. For the CDR3, the DNA is TGCGCCAGCAGTCATCCCCCCCACAGGGTTGAGGCTAAAACCAATCAGCCCCAGCATTTT. Protein product: CASSHPPHRVEAKTNQPQHF.

The gene calls are TRBV29-1 and TRBJ1-5; 9 nucleotides agree with TRBD1. The CDR3 loop spans 16 amino acids. Germline CDR1 SQVTM, CDR2 ANQGSEA. The J segment lost 2 bases and the V segment lost 4 bases, leaving 9 bases of the junction unmatched. This chain's CDR3 is CSVADFTGGGNQPQHF. In DNA form, the CDR3 reads TGCAGCGTTGCGGACTTTACAGGGGGCGGCAATCAGCCCCAGCATTTT.

J is TRBJ2-1 and V is TRBV28; maybe TRBD2 (5 bases). There are 12 residues in the CDR3. Per the germline V gene, CDR1 is MDHEN and CDR2 is SYDVKM. The V gene lost 2 bases and the J gene lost 8 bases, with 7 bases spanning the gap. CDR3 coding DNA: TGTGCCAGCAGTTTACGGGGTGATGAGCAGTTCTTC. Its translation is CASSLRGDEQFF.

V and J are TRBV20-1 and TRBJ1-2; weak D call: TRBD1 (6 bases). CDR3 length equals 11 residues. Germline CDR1 is DFQATT and CDR2 is SNEGSKA (reference sequence). Here the CDR3 reads CRLQGHYGYTF. As DNA, the CDR3 is TGCAGACTACAGGGACACTATGGCTACACCTTC.